The source of this T cell receptor beta chain is a study of molecular identifiers for immune sequencing clone quantification. Study summary: Replicate RNA from 20,000 or 100,000 naive CD8 T cells formed five aliquots; four were sequenced. Study results and caveats: Identical barcode-sharing TCR molecules could lead to underestimated sizes for highly expanded clones.

Making the bulk TCR libraries relied on previously described methods and listed TCR primers. TCRdb reanalysed the PCR reads using MiXCR and keeps one entry per CDR3 protein. The sample shows tens of thousands of distinct CDR3 sequences, under 20% of them seen only once. Points on this clonotype: Its target is not known. At one end, the junction sequence differs from germline, possibly due to a read error.

The CDR3 runs to 18 residues. CDR1 is MGHRA and CDR2 is YSYEKL in the germline V gene. Naive CD8 libraries were made from roughly 18,000 to 920,000 sorted cells, and they used 10%, 30% or 50% RNA. The genes are TRBV4-1 and TRBJ2-7; 12 bases line up with TRBD2. Sequenced input: naive CD8+ T cells from blood, with Jurkat cell RNA spiked in. The subset denotes: FACS-sorted CD8+CD4-CCR7+CD45RA+ naive T cells. The receptor was isolated from a human donor in good health. Some libraries in this study had Jurkat cell RNA spiked in. The CDR3 spells CVSSQGVTSTSGSYEQYF. CDR3 sequence (DNA): TGCGTCAGCAGCCAAGGGGTAACGTCGACTAGCGGGAGTTACGAGCAGTACTTC.